This passage covers 24 T cell receptor beta chains from one sample sequenced in a study of graft-versus-host responses after intestinal transplantation. No antigen has been assigned to these receptors. The method was immunoSEQ multiplex PCR; TCRdb's version includes in-frame clones alone and lacks a portion of them. Of just under 90,000 clones listed, 80% to 85% are singletons. The sample was unstimulated CD8+ T cells sorted from spleen or lymph node cells, taken before intestinal transplant. These receptors all stem from a human donor who received an intestinal transplant.

V usage is TRBV7-2 and J usage is TRBJ1-3; the D gene is possibly TRBD1 (5 bases). This CDR3 has 16 amino acids. CDR1 is SGHTA, CDR2 FQGNSA, per germline. V lost 1 base, J lost 2 bases, and 12 bases lay in between. As DNA, the CDR3 is TGTGCCAGCAGCTTAGGGTGGGGCGGGCCTGGAAACACCATATATTTT. Encoded protein: CASSLGWGGPGNTIYF.

This chain links TRBV10-2 with TRBJ2-5, with a possible D match to TRBD2 (5 bases). Germline assignment: CDR1 WSHSY and CDR2 SAAADI. This CDR3 contains 14 residues. Trimming removed 4 bases from V and 2 bases from J, with 11 bases in between. CDR3 sequence: CASSVSGIQETQYF. The CDR3 nucleotides read TGCGCCAGCAGTGTATCGGGGATTCAAGAGACCCAGTACTTC.

CDR3 bases: TGCAGCGTTGAATCCCAGGCAACTAATGAAAAACTGTTTTTT. Translating it yields CSVESQATNEKLFF. The genes are TRBV29-1 and TRBJ1-4; no clear D gene. The germline gives CDR1 SQVTM, CDR2 ANQGSEA. CDR3 length: 14 residues. Trimming pared 2 bases from V and 0 bases from J, leaving 7 bases between.

This clone was detected only a few times. The rearrangement links TRBV28 to TRBJ2-5; TRBD2 might be the D (5 bases). Germline CDR1 MDHEN, CDR2 SYDVKM. CDR3 length equals 13 residues. V was pared by 7 bases and J by 3 bases, with 12 bases between. CDR3 sequence (DNA): TGTGCCAGCAACCAGGAGGTGGAAGAGACCCAGTACTTC. It translates to CASNQEVEETQYF. Complete variable domain (other parts from reference TRBV28 and TRBJ2-5): DVKVTQSSRYLVKRTGEKVFLECVQDMDHENMFWYRQDPGLGLRLIYFSYDVKMKEKGDIPEGYSVSREKKERFSLILESASTNQTSMYLCASNQEVEETQYFGPGTRLLVL.

The chain recombines TRBV14 with TRBJ1-4; TRBD1 is a possible D gene (5 bases). Trimming removed 0 bases from V and 6 bases from J, with 11 bases in between. The CDR3 is made up of 15 amino acids. CDR1 and CDR2 (germline): SGHDN, FVKESK. CDR3 region: CASSQDPGGDEKLFF. The CDR3 nucleotides read TGTGCCAGCAGCCAAGATCCAGGAGGGGATGAAAAACTGTTTTTT.

The V and J genes are TRBV13 and TRBJ2-7; possibly TRBD1 for D (5 bases). Trimming shortened V by 7 bases and J by 5 bases, and 12 bases separated the two germline ends. The CDR3 length is 12 residues. Germline V gene sequence: CDR1 PRHDT, CDR2 FYEKMQ (reference sequence). The CDR3 loop reads CASTGEGDEQYF. CDR3 nucleotides: TGTGCCAGCACGGGTGAAGGGGACGAGCAGTACTTC.

The chain employs TRBV7-9 and TRBJ1-1; TRBD1 might be the D (5 bases). The V end lost 3 bases, the J end lost 5 bases, and 7 bases lay between the germline ends. This CDR3 contains 12 residues. Germline V gives CDR1 SEHNR, CDR2 FQNEAQ (reference sequence). CDR3 DNA sequence: TGTGCCAGCAGCTTGGGGGTAACTGAAGCTTTCTTT. This codes for CASSLGVTEAFF.

The gene calls are TRBV9 and TRBJ2-1; TRBD2 matches 13 bases. The germline CDR1 and CDR2 sequences are SGDLS and YYNGEE. Germline trimming cut 4 bases from V and 7 bases from J; bases unmatched to any gene: 11. This CDR3 spans 17 amino acids. CDR3 region: CASSSRLAGGFWNEQFF. The CDR3 DNA sequence: TGTGCCAGCAGCTCCCGACTAGCGGGAGGTTTTTGGAATGAGCAGTTCTTC.

The table lists this clone with a few counts. The chain carries TRBV4-1 and TRBJ2-3; D is ambiguous. Trimming removed 4 bases at V and 3 bases at J, with 11 bases between. CDR1 and CDR2 (germline): MGHRA, YSYEKL. The CDR3 spans 14 residues. CDR3 coding DNA: TGCGCCAGCAGCCCCCCCCCGCGGACAGATACGCAGTATTTT. Translating it yields CASSPPPRTDTQYF.

The V and J genes are TRBV11-2 and TRBJ2-2; 9 bases map to TRBD2. The J segment lost 7 bases and the V segment lost 5 bases, leaving 11 bases of the junction unmatched. The CDR3 contains 16 residues. Germline V gives CDR1 SGHAT, CDR2 FQNNGV. This chain's CDR3 is CASSPRVAGVYGELFF. CDR3 in DNA: TGTGCCAGCAGCCCCCGGGTAGCGGGGGTATACGGGGAGCTGTTTTTT. The full variable domain, its missing parts supplied by reference TRBV11-2 and TRBJ2-2, is EAGVAQSPRYKIIEKRQSVAFWCNPISGHATLYWYQQILGQGPKLLIQFQNNGVVDDSQLPKDRFSAERLKGVDSTLKIQPAKLEDSAVYLCASSPRVAGVYGELFFGEGSRLTVL.

The chain carries TRBV29-1 and TRBJ1-1, with 9 bases identical to TRBD1. The junction had 5 bases not matched to a gene; V was cut back by 7 bases and J by 5 bases. The germline V gene encodes CDR1 SQVTM and CDR2 ANQGSEA. This CDR3 is built from 12 residues. CDR3 protein: CSAGDRVTEAFF. The CDR3 DNA sequence: TGCAGCGCCGGGGACAGGGTGACTGAAGCTTTCTTT.

The CDR3 sequence: CASSIAGVTEAFF. CDR3 coding DNA: TGTGCCAGCAGCATCGCAGGGGTTACTGAAGCTTTCTTT. This rearrangement joins TRBV9 to TRBJ1-1, with a tentative D call TRBD1 (6 bases). Germline CDR1 is SGDLS and CDR2 is YYNGEE. The CDR3 loop spans 13 amino acids. Trimming removed 4 bases at V and 5 bases at J, with 12 bases between. Together with reference TRBV9 and TRBJ1-1, the CDR3 gives the full variable domain: DSGVTQTPKHLITATGQRVTLRCSPRSGDLSVYWYQQSLDQGLQFLIQYYNGEERAKGNILERFSAQQFPDLHSELNLSSLELGDSALYFCASSIAGVTEAFFGQGTRLTVV.

This clone came up a few times. The genes are TRBV11-3 and TRBJ2-2, with TRBD1 matching over 10 bases. Germline assignment: CDR1 SGHNT and CDR2 YENEEA. The CDR3 sequence is 16 residues long. V was clipped by 5 bases and J by 6 bases; unmatched bases: 9. Written as DNA, the CDR3 is TGTGCCAGCAGCCCGCCCGGGGACAGGGGACCCGGGGAGCTGTTTTTT. Its translation is CASSPPGDRGPGELFF.

Notes on this clone: The junction and the germline gene differ at one end; a read error may be behind it. This chain connects TRBV7-3 to TRBJ2-1; 11 bases line up with TRBD2. The CDR3 has 14 residues. Germline loops: CDR1 SGHTA, CDR2 FQGTGA. The CDR3 loop reads CVSSLAGGADEQFF. The DNA for the CDR3 is TGTGTCAGCAGCTTAGCGGGAGGGGCCGATGAGCAGTTCTTC.

The chain carries TRBV28 and TRBJ2-2; 11 nucleotides align to TRBD2. CDR1 and CDR2 (germline): MDHEN, SYDVKM. The CDR3 has 17 amino acids. The ends lost 5 bases at V and 1 base at J; junction bases unmatched: 6. DNA for the CDR3: TGTGCCAGCAGTCCCCAACTAGCGGGAGAGAACACCGGGGAGCTGTTTTTT. Protein sequence: CASSPQLAGENTGELFF.

A single count supports this clone. CDR3 DNA: TGTGCCATCGACAGGGAAGCGGGAGGCATAGAGACCCAGTACTTC. It yields the protein CAIDREAGGIETQYF. The chain couples TRBV10-3 to TRBJ2-5; TRBD2 matches at 9 bases. The junction had 11 bases not matched to a gene; V was cut back by 8 bases and J by 4 bases. The CDR3 contains 15 residues. Looked up from germline, CDR1 is ENHRY and CDR2 is SYGVKD.

This chain links TRBV12-5 with TRBJ1-2; 12 bases fit TRBD1. The CDR3 is 13 residues long. Germline V gives CDR1 LGHNT, CDR2 FRNRAP. V was clipped by 5 bases and J by 7 bases; unmatched bases: 2. The DNA of the CDR3 is TGTGCTAGTGGTGGGACAGGGGGCTTTGGCTACACCTTC. This sequence encodes CASGGTGGFGYTF.

This chain joins TRBV27 and TRBJ2-1; 14 bases match TRBD2. Germline trimming cut 5 bases from V and 12 bases from J; bases unmatched to any gene: 9. There are 15 residues in the CDR3. The germline gives CDR1 MNHEY, CDR2 SMNVEV (reference sequence). CDR3 in DNA: TGTGCCAGCAGTATGACTAGCGGGGGGGTCTATGGGCAGTTCTTC. It specifies CASSMTSGGVYGQFF.

V gene TRBV5-5 combines with J gene TRBJ2-7, with 8 bases aligning to TRBD2. The CDR3 spans 16 residues. Germline CDR1 reads SGHKS; CDR2 reads YYEKEE (reference sequence). V was pared by 4 bases and J by 0 bases, with 9 bases of the junction left unmatched. DNA of the CDR3: TGTGCCAGCAGCGAAGACTTTAGCGGGGACTCCTACGAGCAGTACTTC. Its translation is CASSEDFSGDSYEQYF.

This rearrangement joins TRBV15 to TRBJ2-1; possibly TRBD1 for D (6 bases). CDR3 size: 17 residues. The V end was cut by 1 base, the J end by 1 base, with 14 bases between. Germline CDR1 reads LNHNV; CDR2 reads YYDKDF (reference sequence). The CDR3 spells CATSRAGTSGSYNEQFF. CDR3 nucleotide sequence: TGTGCCACCAGCAGAGCGGGGACAAGCGGTTCCTACAATGAGCAGTTCTTC.

The rearrangement joins TRBV10-3 to TRBJ2-2, with a weak D call TRBD2 (5 bases). Germline-derived CDR1 and CDR2 are ENHRY and SYGVKD. CDR3 length: 13 residues. V dropped 8 bases and J dropped 0 bases, with 7 bases sitting between them. The CDR3 coding sequence is TGTGCCATCGACGGGACGAACACCGGGGAGCTGTTTTTT. Translating it yields CAIDGTNTGELFF.

This clone showed up just once. The V gene is TRBV5-4, the J gene TRBJ1-1; weak D call: TRBD1 (5 bases). V dropped 2 bases and J dropped 6 bases, with 14 bases sitting between them. The germline CDR1 and CDR2 sequences are SGHNT and YYREEE (reference sequence). The CDR3 sequence is 14 residues long. The CDR3 protein is CASSFGGGMAEAFF. The CDR3 DNA is TGTGCCAGCAGCTTCGGCGGGGGGATGGCTGAAGCTTTCTTT.

This sequence joins TRBV15 and TRBJ2-1; D is undetermined. The CDR3 contains 14 residues. The germline CDR1 and CDR2 sequences are LNHNV and YYDKDF (reference sequence). Trimming cost V 1 base and J 4 bases, with 8 bases left between them. CDR3 amino acids: CATSRVMGYNEQFF. CDR3 bases: TGTGCCACCAGCAGAGTAATGGGGTACAATGAGCAGTTCTTC.

This rearrangement joins TRBV5-6 to TRBJ2-1, with 9 positions matching TRBD2. Germline trimming cut 2 bases from V and 8 bases from J; bases unmatched to any gene: 14. This CDR3 region has 17 residues. The V gene's germline CDR1 is SGHDT and CDR2 YYEEEE. The DNA of the CDR3 is TGTGCCAGCAGCTTTCGGGGTTGGGCTAGCGGGACCTATGAGCAGTTCTTC. Protein: CASSFRGWASGTYEQFF.